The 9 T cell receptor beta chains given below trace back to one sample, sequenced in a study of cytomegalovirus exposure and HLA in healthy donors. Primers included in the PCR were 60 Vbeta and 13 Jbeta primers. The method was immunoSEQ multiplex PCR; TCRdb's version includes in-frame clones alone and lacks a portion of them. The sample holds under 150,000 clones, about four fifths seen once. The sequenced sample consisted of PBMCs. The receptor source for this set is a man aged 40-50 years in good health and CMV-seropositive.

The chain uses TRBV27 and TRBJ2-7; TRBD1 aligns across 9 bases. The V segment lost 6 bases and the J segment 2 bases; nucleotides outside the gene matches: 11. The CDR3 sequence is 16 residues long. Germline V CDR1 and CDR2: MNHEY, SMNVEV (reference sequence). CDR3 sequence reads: CASRKTGTGSTYEQYF. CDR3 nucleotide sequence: TGTGCCAGCAGGAAAACCGGGACAGGGTCCACCTACGAGCAGTACTTC.

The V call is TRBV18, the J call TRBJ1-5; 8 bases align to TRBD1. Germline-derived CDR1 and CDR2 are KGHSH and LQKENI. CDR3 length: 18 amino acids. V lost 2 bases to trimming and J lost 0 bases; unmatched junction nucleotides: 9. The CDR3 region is CASSPIYIGTGSNQPQHF. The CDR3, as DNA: TGTGCCAGCTCACCAATTTATATTGGGACAGGTAGCAATCAGCCCCAGCATTTT.

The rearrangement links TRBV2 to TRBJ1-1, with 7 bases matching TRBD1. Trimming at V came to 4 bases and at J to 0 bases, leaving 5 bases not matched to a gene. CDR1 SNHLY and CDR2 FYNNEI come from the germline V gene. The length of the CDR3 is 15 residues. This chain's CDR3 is CASSGLGQMNTEAFF. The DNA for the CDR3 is TGTGCCAGCAGTGGCCTGGGACAGATGAACACTGAAGCTTTCTTT.

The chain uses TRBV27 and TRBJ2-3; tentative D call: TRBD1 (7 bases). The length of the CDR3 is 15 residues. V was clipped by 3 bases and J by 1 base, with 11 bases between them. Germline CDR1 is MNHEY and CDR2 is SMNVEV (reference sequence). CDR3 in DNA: TGTGCCAGCAGTTTCGACAGGGAGGGCACAGATACGCAGTATTTT. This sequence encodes CASSFDREGTDTQYF.

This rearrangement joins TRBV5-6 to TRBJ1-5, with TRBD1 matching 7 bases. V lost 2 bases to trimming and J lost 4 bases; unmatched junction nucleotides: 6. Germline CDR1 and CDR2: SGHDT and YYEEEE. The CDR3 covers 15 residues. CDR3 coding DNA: TGTGCCAGCAGCTTCGGGACAGCCCGAAATCAGCCCCAGCATTTT. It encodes CASSFGTARNQPQHF.

DNA of the CDR3: TGTGCCAGCAGCCAGCGAGCGGGTGGAGAGACCCAGTACTTC. Protein sequence: CASSQRAGGETQYF. The chain recombines TRBV7-7 with TRBJ2-5, with D possibly being TRBD2 (6 bases). CDR1 is SSHAT and CDR2 is FNYEAQ in the germline V gene (reference sequence). This CDR3 contains 14 residues. V lost 5 bases to trimming and J lost 4 bases, with 14 bases between them.

The DNA of the CDR3 is TGTGCCAGCAGTTCTAGCTGGGAGACCCAGTACTTC. Its translation: CASSSSWETQYF. The chain uses TRBV6-5 and TRBJ2-5, with D possibly matching TRBD2 (5 bases). V lost 4 bases and J lost 5, with 8 bases in between. The CDR3 length is 12 residues. Looked up from germline, CDR1 is MNHEY and CDR2 is SVGAGI.

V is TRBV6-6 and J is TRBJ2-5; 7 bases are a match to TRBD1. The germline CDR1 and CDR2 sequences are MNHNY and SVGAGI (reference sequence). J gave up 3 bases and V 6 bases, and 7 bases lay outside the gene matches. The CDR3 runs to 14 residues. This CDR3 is CASRDPDRKETQYF. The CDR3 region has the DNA TGTGCCAGCAGGGACCCGGACAGGAAAGAGACCCAGTACTTC.

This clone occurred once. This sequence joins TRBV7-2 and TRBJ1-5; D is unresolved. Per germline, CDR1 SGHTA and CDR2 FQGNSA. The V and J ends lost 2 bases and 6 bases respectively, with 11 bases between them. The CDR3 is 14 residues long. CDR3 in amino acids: CASSLSGEIQPQHF. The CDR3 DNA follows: TGTGCCAGCAGCTTATCTGGGGAGATTCAGCCCCAGCATTTT.